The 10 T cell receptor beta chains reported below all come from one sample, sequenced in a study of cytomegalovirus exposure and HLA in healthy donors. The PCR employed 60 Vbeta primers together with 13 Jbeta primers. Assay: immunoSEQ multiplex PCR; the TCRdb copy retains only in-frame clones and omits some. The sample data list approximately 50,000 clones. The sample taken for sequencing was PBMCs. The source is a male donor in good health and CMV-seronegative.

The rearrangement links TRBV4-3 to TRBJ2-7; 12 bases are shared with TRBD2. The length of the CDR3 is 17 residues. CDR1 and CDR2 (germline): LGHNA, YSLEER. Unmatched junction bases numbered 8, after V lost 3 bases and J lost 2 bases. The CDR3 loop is CASSHLWTSGDAYEQYF. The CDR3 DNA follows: TGCGCCAGCAGCCACCTTTGGACTAGCGGGGATGCCTACGAGCAGTACTTC.

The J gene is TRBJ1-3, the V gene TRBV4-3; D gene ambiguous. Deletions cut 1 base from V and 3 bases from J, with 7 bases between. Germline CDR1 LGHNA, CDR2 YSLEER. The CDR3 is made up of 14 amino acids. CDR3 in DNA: TGCGCCAGCAGCCAAGTAGGAGGTGGAAACACCATATATTTT. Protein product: CASSQVGGGNTIYF.

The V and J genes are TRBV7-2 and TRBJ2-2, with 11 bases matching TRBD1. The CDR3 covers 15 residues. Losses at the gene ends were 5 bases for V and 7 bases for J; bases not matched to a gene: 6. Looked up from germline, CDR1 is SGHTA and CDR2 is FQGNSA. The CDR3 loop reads CASSVDRGQDGELFF. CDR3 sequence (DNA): TGTGCCAGCAGCGTGGACAGGGGGCAGGACGGGGAGCTGTTTTTT.

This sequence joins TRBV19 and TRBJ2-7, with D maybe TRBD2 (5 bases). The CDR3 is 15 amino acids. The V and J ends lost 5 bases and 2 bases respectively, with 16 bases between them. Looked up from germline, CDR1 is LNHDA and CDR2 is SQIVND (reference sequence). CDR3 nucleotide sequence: TGTGCCAGTAGTCTACATGTTAACGGGGCCTACGAGCAGTACTTC. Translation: CASSLHVNGAYEQYF. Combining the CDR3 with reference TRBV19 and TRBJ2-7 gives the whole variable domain DGGITQSPKYLFRKEGQNVTLSCEQNLNHDAMYWYRQDPGQGLRLIYYSQIVNDFQKGDIAEGYSVSREKKESFPLTVTSAQKNPTAFYLCASSLHVNGAYEQYFGPGTRLTVT.

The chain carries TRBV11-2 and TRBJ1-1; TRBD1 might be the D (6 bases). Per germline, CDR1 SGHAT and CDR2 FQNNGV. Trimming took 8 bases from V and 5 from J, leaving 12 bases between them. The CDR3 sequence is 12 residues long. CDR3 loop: CASGQQGTEAFF. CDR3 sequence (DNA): TGTGCCAGCGGACAGCAGGGGACTGAAGCTTTCTTT.

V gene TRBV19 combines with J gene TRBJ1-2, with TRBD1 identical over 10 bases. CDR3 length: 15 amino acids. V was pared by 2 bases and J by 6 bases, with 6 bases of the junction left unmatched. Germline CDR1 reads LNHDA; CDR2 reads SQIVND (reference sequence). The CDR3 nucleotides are TGTGCCAGTAGTATATGGGGACAGGGGCTAGATGGCTACACCTTC. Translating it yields CASSIWGQGLDGYTF.

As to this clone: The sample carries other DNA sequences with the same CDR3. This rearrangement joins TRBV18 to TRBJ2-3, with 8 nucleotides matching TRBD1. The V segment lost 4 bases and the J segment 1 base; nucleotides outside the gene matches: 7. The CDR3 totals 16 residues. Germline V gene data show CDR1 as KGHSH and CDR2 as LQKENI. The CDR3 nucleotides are TGTGCCAGCTCACTACTCCCGGGACAGGGCACAGATACGCAGTATTTT. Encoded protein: CASSLLPGQGTDTQYF.

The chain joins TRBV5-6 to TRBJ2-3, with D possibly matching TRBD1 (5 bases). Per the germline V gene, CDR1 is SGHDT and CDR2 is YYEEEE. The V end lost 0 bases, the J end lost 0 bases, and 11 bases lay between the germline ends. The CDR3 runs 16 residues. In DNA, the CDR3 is TGTGCCAGCAGCTTGGCAGGGCTACTTAGCACAGATACGCAGTATTTT. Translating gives CASSLAGLLSTDTQYF.

CDR3 coding DNA: TGTGCCAGCAGTCCCCCCGGGTCGGAGACCCAGTACTTC. It translates to CASSPPGSETQYF. The chain uses TRBV6-5 and TRBJ2-5; D is unclear. The CDR3 has 13 residues. Deletions cut 5 bases from V and 5 bases from J, with 12 bases between. CDR1 MNHEY and CDR2 SVGAGI come from the germline V gene.

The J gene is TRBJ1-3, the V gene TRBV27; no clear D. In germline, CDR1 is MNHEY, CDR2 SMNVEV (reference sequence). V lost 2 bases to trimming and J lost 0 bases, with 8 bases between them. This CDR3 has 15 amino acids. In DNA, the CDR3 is TGTGCCAGCAGTTTACGAGGCCTCTCTGGAAACACCATATATTTT. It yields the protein CASSLRGLSGNTIYF.